The sequence of this TCR beta chain was determined in a study of T-cell reconstitution after alpha-beta-depleted transplantation in children. V lost 5 bases, J lost 1 base, and 12 bases lay in between. The CDR3 length is 14 residues. Looked up from germline, CDR1 is MDHEN and CDR2 is SYDVKM. Study results and caveats: After transplant, high TCRbeta diversity at day 60 in some patients arose from surviving recipient T cells and thymic progenitors. It was newly produced T cells that mostly accounted for T-cell counts and diversity one year after transplant. Several hundred expanded graft clones reportedly gave rise to the alpha-beta T cells present about two months after transplant.

The table lists this clonotype with many counts. Its antigen is unidentified. The authors prepared the TCRbeta library with unique molecular identifiers. Each CDR3 protein is one row after TCRdb ran MiXCR on the PCR reads. The sample shows some 300,000 distinct CDR3 sequences, around 7.3% of them seen only once. The rearrangement uses TRBV28 and TRBJ2-7; possibly TRBD1 for D (6 bases). This TCR was sampled from a female patient between 2 and 10 years old who had a stem cell transplant for Fanconi anemia, so the T cells may come from the graft donor. This specimen was peripheral blood, taken 360 days after TCRalphabeta/CD19-depleted stem cell transplant. The CDR3 is CASSRTGKSYEQYF. The CDR3, as DNA: TGTGCCAGCAGTCGAACAGGGAAATCCTACGAGCAGTACTTC.